This TCR beta chain was sequenced in a study of blood T cells in healthy people across ages. Study overall: Every two T cells gave about one barcoded beta molecule via template switching. Findings and caveats of the study: The fall in TCR beta diversity per million T cells was roughly linear with age.

Each donor had about 10 milliliters of peripheral blood drawn. With each sample, at least 6 micrograms of total RNA were extracted. The second PCR ran about 6 to 11 cycles with a sample-barcoded 5' primer and J-beta primers. TCRdb processed the 5' RACE reads anew with MiXCR; each CDR3 protein has one entry. The sample lists 1.2 million to 1.5 million distinct CDR3 sequences, approximately 42% occurring once. CDR3 length: 18 residues. With V trimmed by 1 base and J by 7 bases, 16 bases remained unmatched. Germline V lookup: CDR1 SEHNR, CDR2 FQNEAQ (reference sequence). This clonotype has just a few counts. Its antigen is not identified.

This receptor was identified in a woman between 18 and 29 years old in good health. Sequencing was done on a sample of blood. The chain combines TRBV7-9 with TRBJ1-2; 9 positions match TRBD1. CDR3 nucleotide sequence: TGTGCCAGCAGCTTAGGGGACCCGGGACAGGGCTTTAACGGTGGCTACACCTTC. Protein: CASSLGDPGQGFNGGYTF.